Listed below are T cell receptor beta chains from one sample, sequenced in a study of cytomegalovirus exposure and HLA in healthy donors. Sequencing used immunoSEQ multiplex PCR; TCRdb keeps in-frame clones, though not all of them. The table has roughly 160,000 clones, more than 70% seen once. Sequencing was done on a sample of PBMCs. These TCRs come from a woman in her thirties or forties in good health and CMV-seropositive. Each CDR3 is given with its conserved first and last residue. The D gene is left open where the match is weak. Size values are once, few and many counts, or a class for expanded clones, and some rows have none.

abundance: NA
j_gene: TRBJ2-1
d_gene: NA
v_gene: TRBV28
CDR3aa: CASSLWPGSTEQFF
CDR3nt: TGTGCCAGCAGTTTATGGCCAGGGTCAACTGAGCAGTTCTTC

abundance: NA
j_gene: TRBJ2-1
d_gene: NA
v_gene: TRBV7-3
CDR3aa: CASSLILSGEQFF
CDR3nt: TGTGCCAGCAGCTTAATACTCAGCGGTGAGCAGTTCTTC

abundance: NA
j_gene: TRBJ1-4
d_gene: NA
v_gene: TRBV4-3
CDR3aa: CASSQGGTATNEKLFF
CDR3nt: TGCGCCAGCAGCCAAGGAGGTACCGCAACTAATGAAAAACTGTTTTTT

abundance: NA
j_gene: TRBJ2-5
d_gene: TRBD1
v_gene: TRBV5-4
CDR3aa: CASSPRTGGFQETQYF
CDR3nt: TGTGCCAGCAGCCCCCGGACAGGAGGATTTCAAGAGACCCAGTACTTC

abundance: NA
j_gene: TRBJ2-1
d_gene: TRBD2
v_gene: TRBV7-2
CDR3aa: CASSWGAGGPYEQFF
CDR3nt: TGTGCCAGCAGTTGGGGGGCGGGAGGGCCATATGAGCAGTTCTTC

abundance: once
j_gene: TRBJ2-3
d_gene: TRBD1
v_gene: TRBV28
CDR3aa: CASSFQGTVNTDTQYF
CDR3nt: TGTGCCAGCAGTTTCCAGGGGACAGTCAACACAGATACGCAGTATTTT

abundance: NA
j_gene: TRBJ1-2
d_gene: TRBD1
v_gene: TRBV5-4
CDR3aa: CASSSGTESPDTF
CDR3nt: TGTGCCAGCAGCTCCGGGACAGAGTCGCCGGACACCTTC

abundance: NA
j_gene: TRBJ2-7
d_gene: NA
v_gene: TRBV27
CDR3aa: CASSFGPLSYEQYF
CDR3nt: TGTGCCAGCAGTTTTGGGCCGCTCTCCTACGAGCAGTACTTC

abundance: NA
j_gene: TRBJ1-2
d_gene: NA
v_gene: TRBV7-3
CDR3aa: CASSSGTGLRGYTF
CDR3nt: TGTGCCAGCAGCTCTGGGACTGGCCTGAGAGGCTACACCTTC

abundance: NA
j_gene: TRBJ1-1
d_gene: TRBD1
v_gene: TRBV10-3
CDR3aa: CAISVQGALGTEAFF
CDR3nt: TGTGCCATCAGTGTACAGGGGGCGCTGGGCACTGAAGCTTTCTTT

abundance: NA
j_gene: TRBJ1-4
d_gene: NA
v_gene: TRBV6-5
CDR3aa: CASRGGGVGEKLFF
CDR3nt: TGTGCCAGCAGGGGCGGGGGGGTCGGTGAAAAACTGTTTTTT

abundance: NA
j_gene: TRBJ2-1
d_gene: TRBD2
v_gene: TRBV5-1
CDR3aa: CASGRGREGTAEQFF
CDR3nt: TGCGCCAGCGGACGGGGGCGGGAGGGCACGGCTGAGCAGTTCTTC

abundance: few
j_gene: TRBJ2-7
d_gene: NA
v_gene: TRBV7-9
CDR3aa: CSSSSAGIYEQYF
CDR3nt: TGTTCCAGCTCCTCGGCAGGAATCTACGAGCAGTACTTC

abundance: NA
j_gene: TRBJ2-7
d_gene: TRBD2
v_gene: TRBV11-2
CDR3aa: CASSLRLAGATGSYEQYF
CDR3nt: TGTGCCAGCAGCTTGAGACTAGCGGGGGCCACTGGGTCCTACGAGCAGTACTTC

abundance: once
j_gene: TRBJ2-1
d_gene: NA
v_gene: TRBV7-3
CDR3aa: CASSLGERASSYNEQFF
CDR3nt: TGTGCCAGCAGCTTGGGTGAGCGGGCTAGCTCCTACAATGAGCAGTTCTTC

abundance: NA
j_gene: TRBJ2-2
d_gene: NA
v_gene: TRBV18
CDR3aa: CASSPGRSGELFF
CDR3nt: TGTGCCAGCTCACCAGGGAGGTCCGGGGAGCTGTTTTTT

abundance: NA
j_gene: TRBJ1-1
d_gene: TRBD1
v_gene: TRBV4-1
CDR3aa: CASSQDPRGRDAFF
CDR3nt: TGCGCCAGCAGCCAAGATCCCAGGGGGCGGGATGCTTTCTTT

abundance: NA
j_gene: TRBJ1-4
d_gene: TRBD1
v_gene: TRBV10-3
CDR3aa: CAIKDDRGEEKLFF
CDR3nt: TGTGCCATCAAGGATGACAGGGGGGAGGAAAAACTGTTTTTT

abundance: NA
j_gene: TRBJ2-7
d_gene: TRBD2
v_gene: TRBV7-2
CDR3aa: CASSLPGGRSYEQYF
CDR3nt: TGTGCCAGCAGCTTACCGGGAGGGAGGTCCTACGAGCAGTACTTC

abundance: NA
j_gene: TRBJ2-7
d_gene: TRBD1
v_gene: TRBV2
CDR3aa: CASSGQGASHEQYF
CDR3nt: TGTGCCAGCAGTGGACAGGGGGCGTCCCACGAGCAGTACTTC

abundance: NA
j_gene: TRBJ2-5
d_gene: NA
v_gene: TRBV7-3
CDR3aa: CASSLGGTLQETQYF
CDR3nt: TGTGCCAGCAGCTTAGGGGGGACTCTACAAGAGACCCAGTACTTC

abundance: once
j_gene: TRBJ2-5
d_gene: TRBD2
v_gene: TRBV7-3
CDR3aa: CASSLGGREGETQYF
CDR3nt: TGTGCCAGCAGCTTAGGAGGGAGGGAGGGGGAGACCCAGTACTTC

abundance: NA
j_gene: TRBJ2-2
d_gene: NA
v_gene: TRBV28
CDR3aa: CASSPHPGELFF
CDR3nt: TGTGCCAGCAGTCCACACCCCGGGGAGCTGTTTTTT

abundance: NA
j_gene: TRBJ1-1
d_gene: TRBD1
v_gene: TRBV10-2
CDR3aa: CASRPQGGNTEAFF
CDR3nt: TGCGCCAGCAGGCCACAGGGGGGAAACACTGAAGCTTTCTTT

abundance: NA
j_gene: TRBJ1-5
d_gene: NA
v_gene: TRBV27
CDR3aa: CASSLSGDRVYSNQPQHF
CDR3nt: TGTGCCAGCAGTTTATCGGGCGACAGAGTATATAGCAATCAGCCCCAGCATTTT

abundance: NA
j_gene: TRBJ1-1
d_gene: NA
v_gene: TRBV18
CDR3aa: CASSTTRPPGQAFF
CDR3nt: TGTGCCAGCTCAACCACCCGCCCGCCTGGGCAAGCTTTCTTT

abundance: NA
j_gene: TRBJ1-1
d_gene: NA
v_gene: TRBV10-3
CDR3aa: CAIRREAVNTEAFF
CDR3nt: TGTGCCATCAGAAGAGAGGCGGTGAACACTGAAGCTTTCTTT